The rows below give T cell receptor beta chains drawn from one sample of a study of blood T cells in healthy people across ages. A single record per CDR3 protein comes from TCRdb applying MiXCR to the 5' RACE reads. The sample holds around 500,000 distinct CDR3 sequences, 25% to 35% seen once. The same sample was also studied in work on T cells of mothers and their children.

Sequencing input: blood. All receptors derive from a boy between 2 and 10 years old in good health. Each CDR3 is given with its conserved first and last residue. Each record gives: D gene, J gene, V gene, clone size, CDR3 protein, CDR3 DNA. D genes are given only for firm matches. For some rows the clone size is stated as once, few or many, or as a class when expanded; others skip it.

d_gene: -
j_gene: TRBJ2-4
v_gene: TRBV11-3
abundance: -
CDR3aa: CASSLDTGRGGTGKNIQYF
CDR3nt: TGTGCCAGCAGCTTAGATACGGGGCGGGGGGGGACAGGGAAAAACATTCAGTACTTC

d_gene: -
j_gene: TRBJ2-7
v_gene: TRBV11-2
abundance: -
CDR3aa: CASSLESLYEQYF
CDR3nt: TGTGCCAGCAGCTTAGAGTCCCTATACGAGCAGTACTTC

d_gene: -
j_gene: TRBJ2-5
v_gene: TRBV7-2
abundance: -
CDR3aa: CASSLGSGTQYF
CDR3nt: TGTGCCAGCAGCTTAGGATCGGGGACCCAGTACTTC

d_gene: -
j_gene: TRBJ2-6
v_gene: TRBV4-3
abundance: -
CDR3aa: CASSRGRAVLSGANVLTF
CDR3nt: TGCGCCAGCAGCCGGGGACGAGCGGTCCTCTCTGGGGCCAACGTCCTGACTTTC

d_gene: -
j_gene: TRBJ1-2
v_gene: TRBV28
abundance: -
CDR3aa: CASSLLLGDGYTF
CDR3nt: TGTGCCAGCAGTTTACTCTTAGGGGATGGCTACACCTTC

d_gene: -
j_gene: TRBJ2-4
v_gene: TRBV9
abundance: few
CDR3aa: CASSVAGDGKNIQYF
CDR3nt: TGTGCCAGCAGCGTAGCCGGGGATGGCAAAAACATTCAGTACTTC

d_gene: TRBD2
j_gene: TRBJ2-3
v_gene: TRBV10-3
abundance: few
CDR3aa: CAISGLAGSADTQYF
CDR3nt: TGTGCCATCAGCGGACTAGCGGGGAGCGCAGATACGCAGTATTTT

d_gene: -
j_gene: TRBJ2-4
v_gene: TRBV20-1
abundance: -
CDR3aa: CSAQRDIQYF
CDR3nt: TGCAGTGCTCAACGGGACATTCAGTACTTC

d_gene: TRBD2
j_gene: TRBJ2-5
v_gene: TRBV10-3
abundance: few
CDR3aa: CATGTSVQETQYF
CDR3nt: TGTGCCACGGGAACTAGCGTCCAAGAGACCCAGTACTTC

d_gene: -
j_gene: TRBJ2-7
v_gene: TRBV29-1
abundance: -
CDR3aa: CSVREKAYEGQYF
CDR3nt: TGCAGCGTCCGGGAGAAAGCCTACGAAGGGCAGTACTTC

d_gene: -
j_gene: TRBJ2-4
v_gene: TRBV30
abundance: few
CDR3aa: CAWTRVEAKNIQYF
CDR3nt: TGTGCCTGGACTCGGGTGGAGGCCAAAAACATTCAGTACTTC

d_gene: -
j_gene: TRBJ1-2
v_gene: TRBV20-1
abundance: once
CDR3aa: CSGGNQYSYTF
CDR3nt: TGCAGTGGGGGAAATCAGTATAGCTACACCTTC

d_gene: TRBD1
j_gene: TRBJ2-5
v_gene: TRBV14
abundance: once
CDR3aa: CASSQEGQGAETQYF
CDR3nt: TGTGCCAGCAGCCAAGAGGGACAGGGTGCGGAGACCCAGTACTTC

d_gene: -
j_gene: TRBJ2-5
v_gene: TRBV5-1
abundance: -
CDR3aa: CASSLVGGLETQYF
CDR3nt: TGCGCCAGCAGCTTGGTTGGGGGCCTAGAGACCCAGTACTTC

d_gene: TRBD1
j_gene: TRBJ2-3
v_gene: TRBV30
abundance: -
CDR3aa: CAWSQTGSADTQYF
CDR3nt: TGTGCCTGGAGCCAGACAGGGTCAGCAGATACGCAGTATTTT

d_gene: -
j_gene: TRBJ2-5
v_gene: TRBV9
abundance: few
CDR3aa: CASSPGQYF
CDR3nt: TGTGCCAGCAGCCCGGGCCAGTACTTC

d_gene: TRBD2
j_gene: TRBJ2-3
v_gene: TRBV5-6
abundance: -
CDR3aa: CASSSSSGSADTQYF
CDR3nt: TGTGCCAGCAGCAGTTCTAGCGGGAGTGCGGATACGCAGTATTTT